The T cell receptor beta chain under discussion was sequenced for a study of graft-versus-host responses after intestinal transplantation. Study details: Grafts were multivisceral, liver-intestinal, or isolated intestinal. Induction with anti-thymocyte globulin, then tacrolimus and steroids for three to four years, was given to all recipients.

On this clone itself: Its specificity is not known.

Method: immunoSEQ multiplex PCR; TCRdb's copy keeps in-frame clones and lacks some. In the table there are approximately 14,000 clones, more than 90% of which are singletons. CDR3 size: 14 residues. Germline values: CDR1 MNHNY, CDR2 SVGAGI (reference sequence). Trimming stripped 6 bases from V and 5 bases from J, with 16 bases between. Whole-study findings and limits: The study associated peak circulating GvH clone levels with early post-transplant HvG declines.

J is TRBJ1-2 and V is TRBV6-6; possible D gene TRBD1, 5 bases. The starting material was PBMCs, obtained 9 days after transplant. This TCR was sampled from a human patient who received an intestinal transplant, so some T cells may come from the graft donor. CDR3 sequence reads: CASRLHGREYGYTF. CDR3 DNA sequence: TGTGCCAGCAGATTACACGGCAGGGAATATGGCTACACCTTC.